This section outlines one TCR beta chain sequence together with its context. This sample stems from a study of shared clonotypes between healthy human individuals. Study in general: Sampling drew on donors who were a couple of women and three men aged 18 to 49.

TCRdb's table, derived via immunoSEQ multiplex PCR, lists solely in-frame clones and lacks some. The sample records 2,100,000 or so clones, nearly 97% being singletons. The split of CD4+ cells yielded CD45RA+ naive and CD45RA-negative memory subsets. Input material: naive CD4+ T cells sorted from blood. Specified subset: CD45RA+ positively selected. The sequence came from a young man in good health.

CDR3 in DNA: TGTGCCAGCAGCTTAGACTCAGGGGCATCCTACGAGCAGTACTTC. Its protein product is CASSLDSGASYEQYF. The rearrangement uses TRBV7-2 and TRBJ2-7, with a tentative D call TRBD1 (6 bases). V was trimmed by 1 base and J by 1 base, leaving 11 bases between them. CDR1 is SGHTA, CDR2 FQGNSA, per germline. The CDR3 extends over 15 amino acids.